The 22 T cell receptor beta chains reported below all come from one sample, sequenced in a study of blood T cell repertoires in COVID-19. Measured with immunoSEQ multiplex PCR; TCRdb has only the in-frame clones, and not every one. The sample yields roughly 160,000 clones, approximately 80% seen once. Material: peripheral blood. Source of these receptors: a woman aged 60-75 years with acute or convalescent COVID-19.

This clone came up once. This chain connects TRBV6-2 or TRBV6-3 to TRBJ1-6; D not resolved. The CDR3 has 17 amino acids. CDR1 and CDR2 from the germline V gene are MNHEY and SVGEGT. Trimming took off 5 bases at V and 2 bases at J, with 16 bases between the two ends. CDR3 nucleotides: TGTGCCAGCAGTGGCCTCTCCAGGTTTACCTATAATTCACCCCTCCACTTT. This gives the protein CASSGLSRFTYNSPLHF.

This chain links TRBV27 with TRBJ1-5; possibly TRBD1 for D (6 bases). The germline V gene encodes CDR1 MNHEY and CDR2 SMNVEV (reference sequence). The CDR3 totals 16 residues. Trimming left V 3 bases short and J 8 bases short, with 20 bases between. The DNA of the CDR3 is TGTGCCAGCAGTTTTAGTGGCAGGGGAGCGGGGAAGCCCCAGCATTTT. Translation gives CASSFSGRGAGKPQHF.

V gene TRBV5-4 combines with J gene TRBJ2-2, with 7 bases lining up with TRBD1. CDR3 size: 13 residues. The ends lost 2 bases at V and 7 bases at J; junction bases unmatched: 2. The germline V gene has CDR1 SGHNT and CDR2 YYREEE (reference sequence). This CDR3 reads CASSLTGDGELFF. CDR3 sequence (DNA): TGTGCCAGCAGCTTAACAGGGGACGGGGAGCTGTTTTTT. The full variable domain, with the rest looked up from reference TRBV5-4 and TRBJ2-2, is ETGVTQSPTHLIKTRGQQVTLRCSSQSGHNTVSWYQQALGQGPQFIFQYYREEENGRGNFPPRFSGLQFPNYSSELNVNALELDDSALYLCASSLTGDGELFFGEGSRLTVL.

About this clone itself: The junction and the germline gene differ at one end; a read error may be behind it. This chain connects TRBV12-5 to TRBJ2-7, with D perhaps TRBD1 (6 bases). CDR3 length equals 13 residues. Germline CDR1 LGHNT, CDR2 FRNRAP. The chain's CDR3 is CASGWYMTGTSDF. CDR3 DNA: TGTGCTAGTGGTTGGTATATGACCGGGACAAGTGACTTC.

This clone was counted between two and nine times. The V call is TRBV4-2, the J call TRBJ1-2; D is possibly TRBD1 (6 bases). The CDR3 covers 15 residues. V lost 0 bases to trimming and J lost 7 bases, with 15 bases between them. CDR1 is LGHNA, CDR2 YNFKEQ, per germline. CDR3 region: CASSQDAGATGGYTF. The DNA of the CDR3 is TGTGCCAGCAGCCAAGATGCGGGGGCTACGGGTGGCTACACCTTC.

The chain joins TRBV7-9 to TRBJ2-5; maybe TRBD2 (5 bases). Per germline, CDR1 SEHNR and CDR2 FQNEAQ (reference sequence). Trimming stripped 1 base from V and 5 bases from J, with 8 bases between. The CDR3 runs 13 residues. The CDR3 loop is CASSLGGGETQYF. In DNA, the CDR3 is TGTGCCAGCAGCTTAGGAGGCGGGGAGACCCAGTACTTC.

The rearrangement joins TRBV3-1 (or the pseudogene TRBV3-2) to TRBJ1-5; a weak D match, TRBD1 (6 bases). Germline V gene data show CDR1 as LGHDT and CDR2 as YNNKEL (reference sequence). The CDR3 length is 15 residues. V gave up 5 bases and J gave up 5 bases, with 16 bases separating them. In DNA, the CDR3 is TGTGCCAGCAGCGCCACAGGGAACGCCGATCAGCCCCAGCATTTT. This codes for CASSATGNADQPQHF.

This clone came up a few times. The CDR3 sequence is CASLIRTGAGYTF. The CDR3 DNA sequence: TGTGCCAGCCTGATCCGGACAGGGGCTGGCTACACCTTC. The genes are TRBV28 and TRBJ1-2; TRBD1 matches at 9 bases. V shed 8 bases, J shed 7 bases, and the junction held 8 bases outside the gene matches. Germline V lookup: CDR1 MDHEN, CDR2 SYDVKM. CDR3 size: 13 residues.

This chain joins TRBV28 and TRBJ1-2, with 7 nucleotides matching TRBD1. Germline V gene lookup returns CDR1 MDHEN and CDR2 SYDVKM. The CDR3 runs to 15 residues. The junction had 8 bases not matched to a gene; V was cut back by 4 bases and J by 3 bases. This CDR3 reads CASSSTGTAYYGYTF. In DNA, the CDR3 is TGTGCCAGCAGTTCAACCGGGACAGCCTACTATGGCTACACCTTC.

V usage is TRBV28 and J usage is TRBJ2-7; 7 nucleotides line up with TRBD1. Trimming took 6 bases from V and 2 from J; bases not matched to a gene: 7. This CDR3 spans 14 amino acids. Germline CDR1 and CDR2: MDHEN and SYDVKM. CDR3 DNA: TGTGCCAGCAGCCCACCGGGACAGACCTACGAGCAGTACTTC. As protein: CASSPPGQTYEQYF.

This clone was seen only once. The J gene is TRBJ1-1, the V gene TRBV12-1; the table's TRBD1 call for D was not verified on the DNA. TRBV12-1 is termed a pseudogene. The CDR3 spans 20 residues. The DNA for the CDR3 is TGTGCCAGCAGCTTTGGGTTGCAGGGACAGGGGAAGAACTTGAACACTGAAGCTTTCTTT. Encoded protein: CASSFGLQGQGKNLNTEAFF.

This clone was seen a few times. The rearrangement joins TRBV6-5 to TRBJ1-4; 9 bases fit TRBD1. The CDR3 covers 15 residues. V lost 6 bases, J lost 6 bases, and 8 bases stayed unmatched. CDR1 is MNHEY, CDR2 SVGAGI, per germline. In nucleotides, the CDR3 is TGTGCCAGCAGAGACCCGGACAGGGGTCATGAAAAACTGTTTTTT. Translating gives CASRDPDRGHEKLFF.

The chain recombines TRBV9 with TRBJ2-1; 8 nucleotides agree with TRBD1. CDR1 is SGDLS, CDR2 YYNGEE, per germline. The CDR3 sequence is 15 residues long. Losses at the gene ends were 0 bases for V and 4 bases for J; bases not matched to a gene: 3. The CDR3 protein is CASSVGTGGYNEQFF. The CDR3 DNA reads TGTGCCAGCAGCGTAGGTACAGGGGGTTACAATGAGCAGTTCTTC. Full variable domain (rest looked up from reference TRBV9 and TRBJ2-1): DSGVTQTPKHLITATGQRVTLRCSPRSGDLSVYWYQQSLDQGLQFLIQYYNGEERAKGNILERFSAQQFPDLHSELNLSSLELGDSALYFCASSVGTGGYNEQFFGPGTRLTVL.

The chain is built from TRBV19 and TRBJ2-7; no reliable D call. The closer fit of TRBJ2-1 to the DNA end suggests the J call may be wrong. CDR1 is LNHDA and CDR2 is SQIVND in the germline V gene (reference sequence). This CDR3 is 14 amino acids long. In DNA form, the CDR3 reads TGTGCCATCCAGGCTGGGGACTCCTACAATGAGCAGTTCTTC. It is translated as CAIQAGDSYNEQFF.

Note on this clone: Distinct nucleotide sequences in the sample also encode this CDR3. The rearrangement joins TRBV6-1 to TRBJ2-1, with 12 bases that match TRBD2. Unmatched junction bases numbered 7, after V lost 3 bases and J lost 7 bases. The CDR3 runs to 16 residues. The germline V gene encodes CDR1 MNHNS and CDR2 SASEGT. Here the CDR3 reads CASSEGLAGGQNEQFF. CDR3 nucleotides: TGTGCCAGCAGTGAGGGCCTAGCGGGGGGGCAGAATGAGCAGTTCTTC.

The chain uses TRBV7-9 and TRBJ1-2; D is unresolved. The CDR3 covers 15 residues. The germline V and J ends were trimmed by 2 bases and 4 bases, with 14 bases remaining between them. Per the germline V gene, CDR1 is SEHNR and CDR2 is FQNEAQ (reference sequence). CDR3 bases: TGTGCCAGCAGCTTACAAGGGCAGGAGGGCTATGGCTACACCTTC. Translated: CASSLQGQEGYGYTF.

The chain links TRBV11-2 to TRBJ2-3; 10 positions agree with TRBD1. This CDR3 has 16 amino acids. CDR1 is SGHAT and CDR2 is FQNNGV in the germline V gene. V lost 5 bases to trimming and J lost 3 bases; unmatched junction nucleotides: 8. CDR3 in DNA: TGTGCCAGCAGCATTATGACAGGGGGCTTAACAGATACGCAGTATTTT. It specifies CASSIMTGGLTDTQYF.

The table lists this clone with a count of one. This sequence joins TRBV19 and TRBJ1-2; 12 nucleotides match TRBD1. The CDR3 runs to 18 residues. Germline V gene lookup returns CDR1 LNHDA and CDR2 SQIVND (reference sequence). Germline trimming cut 6 bases from V and 2 bases from J; bases unmatched to any gene: 13. The CDR3 here is CASRHPLGTGGSNYGYTF. CDR3 DNA sequence: TGTGCCAGTAGACACCCTCTAGGGACAGGGGGCTCGAACTATGGCTACACCTTC.

The chain recombines TRBV11-1 with TRBJ1-2; D is possibly TRBD1 (6 bases). This CDR3 spans 16 amino acids. Germline V CDR1 and CDR2: SGHAT, FQDESV (reference sequence). V was shortened by 5 bases and J by 8 bases, with 24 bases between the two germline ends. CDR3 bases: TGTGCCAGCAGCATTAAGGGTTCCAGGGGATCGGGCGGCTACACCTTC. Translated: CASSIKGSRGSGGYTF.

The gene calls are TRBV30 and TRBJ1-1; TRBD1 matches 10 bases. Germline CDR1 is GTSNPN and CDR2 is SVGIG (reference sequence). The CDR3 spans 18 residues. V trimming: 4 bases; J trimming: 0 bases; junction bases outside the gene matches: 14. CDR3 sequence: CAWNGGTGEGGMNTEAFF. DNA of the CDR3: TGTGCCTGGAACGGGGGGACAGGGGAAGGAGGGATGAACACTGAAGCTTTCTTT. Using reference TRBV30 and TRBJ1-1 for the parts outside the CDR3, the full variable domain is SQTIHQWPATLVQPVGSPLSLECTVEGTSNPNLYWYRQAAGRGLQLLFYSVGIGQISSEVPQNLSASRPQDRQFILSSKKLLLSDSGFYLCAWNGGTGEGGMNTEAFFGQGTRLTVV.

The chain joins TRBV7-2 to TRBJ2-7, with TRBD1 matching over 7 bases. Germline CDR1 is SGHTA and CDR2 is FQGNSA. The J segment lost 6 bases and the V segment lost 8 bases, leaving 7 bases of the junction unmatched. The CDR3 sequence is 12 residues long. CDR3 sequence reads: CASGQGEFEQYF. The DNA for the CDR3 is TGTGCCAGCGGGCAGGGGGAATTCGAGCAGTACTTC.

The gene calls are TRBV7-2 and TRBJ2-5; TRBD2 aligns across 14 bases. V gave up 5 bases and J gave up 2 bases; unmatched junction bases: 4. CDR1 SGHTA and CDR2 FQGNSA come from the germline V gene. This CDR3 comprises 16 residues. The CDR3 region has the DNA TGTGCCAGCAGCCTGGGACTAGCGGGGGCACAAGAGACCCAGTACTTC. Encoded protein: CASSLGLAGAQETQYF.